Described below is a single T cell receptor (beta chain) sequence and its context. Its specificity is unknown. These data are taken from a study of regulatory T cells in long-lasting Graves disease. Time point described: newly diagnosed GD, antithyroid drugs for less than 3 months. TCR sequences were obtained from RNA taken from PBMCs. The CDR3 consists of 15 residues. Trimming took off 4 bases at V and 0 bases at J, with 10 bases between the two ends. CDR1 and CDR2 (germline): SGHTA, FQGNSA. Library construction for TCR beta used iRepertoire HTBI primers and Arm-PCR of CDR3 regions. TCRdb reprocessed the multiplex PCR reads with MiXCR, giving one entry per CDR3 protein. Here the sample spans fewer than 350,000 distinct CDR3 sequences, over 15% being singletons. The study's findings and limits: Study of thyroid tissue was not done, with only peripheral blood studied.

The sequence derives from a female donor with Graves disease. The J gene is TRBJ1-3, the V gene TRBV7-2; D ambiguous. Sample: peripheral blood mononuclear cells (PBMCs), taken at new diagnosis, from a patient treated with antithyroid drugs. The CDR3 loop reads CASSYGGLSGNTIYF. Written as DNA, the CDR3 is TGTGCCAGCAGCTATGGAGGGCTCTCTGGAAACACCATATATTTT. The whole variable domain, filled in from reference TRBV7-2 and TRBJ1-3, reads GAGVSQSPSNKVTEKGKDVELRCDPISGHTALYWYRQSLGQGLEFLIYFQGNSAPDKSGLPSDRFSAERTGGSVSTLTIQRTQQEDSAVYLCASSYGGLSGNTIYFGEGSWLTVV.